This entry features one TCR beta chain sequence. The repertoire was sequenced with immunoSEQ multiplex PCR; TCRdb's copy has only in-frame clones and lacks some. The sample shows some 41,000 clones, about nine tenths of them seen only once. The germline gives CDR1 SNHLY, CDR2 FYNNEI. V shed 3 bases, J shed 5 bases, and the junction held 4 bases outside the gene matches. The CDR3 extends over 14 amino acids. This specimen belongs to a study of T cell changes during pregnancy in multiple sclerosis. This rearrangement joins TRBV2 to TRBJ2-5; 9 bases are shared with TRBD1. The sequencing used CD4+ T cells from peripheral blood mononuclear cells, collected after pregnancy. This clonotype was obtained from a female donor with multiple sclerosis, enrolled in a pregnancy study. The CDR3 nucleotides are TGTGCCAGCAGTGAGGGACAGGGTTGGGAGACCCAGTACTTC. The encoded protein is CASSEGQGWETQYF.